The rows below give T cell receptor beta chains drawn from one sample of a study of stem cell transplantation in POMP-related autoinflammatory disease. The method was immunoSEQ multiplex PCR; TCRdb's version includes in-frame clones alone and lacks a portion of them. The repertoire holds thousands of clones, with 88% as singletons. The source was CD8+ T cells from PBMCs, collected after stem cell transplantation. The receptors shown here come from a human patient with POMP-related autoinflammation and immune dysregulation (PRAID). A subset of T cells may come from the graft donor. Both conserved end residues are part of each CDR3. A D gene is named only where the DNA matches it firmly. A row's size may be missing; if present it is once, few, many or a size class.

cdr3_aa: CASSEGTGWNSPLHF
cdr3_nt: TGTGCCAGCAGTGAAGGGACAGGGTGGAATTCACCCCTCCACTTT
clone_size: -
j_call: TRBJ1-6
d_call: TRBD1
v_call: TRBV2

cdr3_aa: CASSLPSRSYEQYF
cdr3_nt: TGCGCCAGCAGCTTACCTAGCCGGTCCTACGAGCAGTACTTC
clone_size: -
j_call: TRBJ2-7
d_call: -
v_call: TRBV5-1

cdr3_aa: CASSQGGAGALETQYF
cdr3_nt: TGCGCCAGCAGCCAAGGGGGAGCGGGGGCATTAGAGACCCAGTACTTC
clone_size: -
j_call: TRBJ2-5
d_call: TRBD2
v_call: TRBV4-1

cdr3_aa: CASSLASGGADTQYF
cdr3_nt: TGTGCCAGCAGCTTGGCTAGCGGGGGAGCAGATACGCAGTATTTT
clone_size: -
j_call: TRBJ2-3
d_call: TRBD2
v_call: TRBV7-9

cdr3_aa: CASRHLTGELFF
cdr3_nt: TGTGCCAGCAGACACCTAACCGGGGAGCTGTTTTTT
clone_size: -
j_call: TRBJ2-2
d_call: -
v_call: TRBV7-7

cdr3_aa: CASSLGSHLNTEAFF
cdr3_nt: TGTGCCAGCAGTTTAGGGTCCCACTTAAACACTGAAGCTTTCTTT
clone_size: -
j_call: TRBJ1-1
d_call: -
v_call: TRBV27

cdr3_aa: CASSQESRTANTEAFF
cdr3_nt: TGTGCCAGCAGCCAAGAGTCGCGGACAGCGAACACTGAAGCTTTCTTT
clone_size: -
j_call: TRBJ1-1
d_call: -
v_call: TRBV14

cdr3_aa: CASSFSANYEQYF
cdr3_nt: TGTGCCAGCAGTTTCTCTGCGAACTACGAGCAGTACTTC
clone_size: -
j_call: TRBJ2-7
d_call: -
v_call: TRBV28

cdr3_aa: CASSELGGYTF
cdr3_nt: TGTGCCAGCAGTGAATTGGGTGGCTACACCTTC
clone_size: few
j_call: TRBJ1-2
d_call: -
v_call: TRBV6-1

cdr3_aa: CASSFLQGGNEQFF
cdr3_nt: TGTGCCAGTAGTTTCTTACAGGGTGGGAATGAGCAGTTCTTC
clone_size: -
j_call: TRBJ2-1
d_call: -
v_call: TRBV19

cdr3_aa: CASSWDPASSGANVLTF
cdr3_nt: TGTGCCAGCAGTTGGGACCCTGCCAGTTCTGGGGCCAACGTCCTGACTTTC
clone_size: -
j_call: TRBJ2-6
d_call: -
v_call: TRBV28

cdr3_aa: CASSGGQGLSGTEAFF
cdr3_nt: TGCGCCAGCAGTGGCGGACAGGGGCTGTCGGGAACTGAAGCTTTCTTT
clone_size: -
j_call: TRBJ1-1
d_call: TRBD1
v_call: TRBV10-1

cdr3_aa: CASSETRRNEQFF
cdr3_nt: TGTGCCAGCAGTGAAACTAGACGGAATGAGCAGTTCTTC
clone_size: -
j_call: TRBJ2-1
d_call: -
v_call: TRBV2

cdr3_aa: CASSFRPDRTNYGYTF
cdr3_nt: TGTGCCAGCAGCTTTCGCCCGGACAGGACTAACTATGGCTACACCTTC
clone_size: -
j_call: TRBJ1-2
d_call: TRBD1
v_call: TRBV7-9

cdr3_aa: CASSFGPGSQETQYF
cdr3_nt: TGTGCCAGCAGTTTTGGCCCGGGGAGCCAAGAGACCCAGTACTTC
clone_size: -
j_call: TRBJ2-5
d_call: -
v_call: TRBV28

cdr3_aa: CASSLNSPLHF
cdr3_nt: TGTGCCAGCAGTTTAAATTCACCCCTCCACTTT
clone_size: -
j_call: TRBJ1-6
d_call: -
v_call: TRBV11-2

cdr3_aa: CASSQGASGPYEQYF
cdr3_nt: TGTGCCAGCAGCCAAGGGGCTAGCGGGCCCTACGAGCAGTACTTC
clone_size: -
j_call: TRBJ2-7
d_call: TRBD2
v_call: TRBV4-2

cdr3_aa: CASSSGTGTDTQYF
cdr3_nt: TGTGCCAGCAGTTCCGGGACAGGGACAGATACGCAGTATTTT
clone_size: -
j_call: TRBJ2-3
d_call: TRBD1
v_call: TRBV5-4

cdr3_aa: CASSLDQGPAEAFF
cdr3_nt: TGCGCCAGCAGCTTGGACCAGGGGCCCGCTGAAGCTTTCTTT
clone_size: -
j_call: TRBJ1-1
d_call: -
v_call: TRBV5-1

cdr3_aa: CASSLGGGYGAGANVLTF
cdr3_nt: TGTGCCAGCAGCTTAGGCGGAGGGTATGGGGCTGGGGCCAACGTCCTGACTTTC
clone_size: -
j_call: TRBJ2-6
d_call: -
v_call: TRBV7-9

cdr3_aa: CASSYAPQSVGELFF
cdr3_nt: TGTGCCAGCAGTTACGCGCCGCAGAGTGTCGGGGAGCTGTTTTTT
clone_size: once
j_call: TRBJ2-2
d_call: -
v_call: TRBV6-5

cdr3_aa: CASSQQTSGGTQSEQFF
cdr3_nt: TGCGCCAGCAGCCAACAGACTAGCGGGGGGACCCAGAGTGAGCAGTTCTTC
clone_size: -
j_call: TRBJ2-1
d_call: TRBD2
v_call: TRBV4-1

cdr3_aa: CASRGDNSYYEQYF
cdr3_nt: TGTGCCAGCAGAGGGGACAATTCCTACTACGAGCAGTACTTC
clone_size: few
j_call: TRBJ2-7
d_call: -
v_call: TRBV6-5

cdr3_aa: CASSQDPDRGLSGNTIYF
cdr3_nt: TGTGCCAGCAGCCAAGACCCGGACAGAGGCCTCTCTGGAAACACCATATATTTT
clone_size: -
j_call: TRBJ1-3
d_call: -
v_call: TRBV4-2

cdr3_aa: CASSIYGSNQPQHF
cdr3_nt: TGTGCCAGTAGTATCTACGGAAGCAATCAGCCCCAGCATTTT
clone_size: -
j_call: TRBJ1-5
d_call: -
v_call: TRBV19

cdr3_aa: CASSSRDSPGYEQYF
cdr3_nt: TGTGCCAGCAGCTCCCGGGACAGCCCGGGATACGAGCAGTACTTC
clone_size: -
j_call: TRBJ2-7
d_call: TRBD1
v_call: TRBV7-9

cdr3_aa: CASSLDFSGINEKLFF
cdr3_nt: TGTGCCAGCAGCTTAGATTTTTCAGGGATTAATGAAAAACTGTTTTTT
clone_size: -
j_call: TRBJ1-4
d_call: -
v_call: TRBV7-9

cdr3_aa: CASSFPAGDKETQYF
cdr3_nt: TGTGCCAGCAGCTTTCCAGCGGGGGACAAAGAGACCCAGTACTTC
clone_size: few
j_call: TRBJ2-5
d_call: TRBD2
v_call: TRBV11-2

cdr3_aa: CASSLVRAPSGCTF
cdr3_nt: TGTGCCAGCTCACTCGTCCGGGCCCCGTCCGGATGCACCTTC
clone_size: -
j_call: TRBJ1-2
d_call: -
v_call: TRBV18

cdr3_aa: CASSLSPGAAGEQYF
cdr3_nt: TGTGCCAGCAGTTTATCGCCGGGAGCCGCGGGCGAGCAGTACTTC
clone_size: -
j_call: TRBJ2-7
d_call: -
v_call: TRBV27

cdr3_aa: CASRQDRATGELFF
cdr3_nt: TGCGCCAGCAGACAGGACAGGGCCACCGGGGAGCTGTTTTTT
clone_size: -
j_call: TRBJ2-2
d_call: TRBD1
v_call: TRBV10-1

cdr3_aa: CASSQEGTEDQETQYF
cdr3_nt: TGTGCCAGCAGCCAAGAAGGGACAGAAGACCAAGAGACCCAGTACTTC
clone_size: few
j_call: TRBJ2-5
d_call: TRBD1
v_call: TRBV3-1/TRBV3-2

cdr3_aa: CASSMGAEAFF
cdr3_nt: TGTGCCAGTAGTATGGGGGCTGAAGCTTTCTTT
clone_size: -
j_call: TRBJ1-1
d_call: -
v_call: TRBV19

cdr3_aa: CASSPSQSNQPQHF
cdr3_nt: TGTGCCAGCAGTCCCTCCCAGAGCAATCAGCCCCAGCATTTT
clone_size: medium-sized
j_call: TRBJ1-5
d_call: -
v_call: TRBV27

cdr3_aa: CASSLTGGKETQYF
cdr3_nt: TGTGCCAGCAGCTTGACCGGGGGGAAAGAGACCCAGTACTTC
clone_size: once
j_call: TRBJ2-5
d_call: TRBD2
v_call: TRBV13

cdr3_aa: CASSQVTGLTEAFF
cdr3_nt: TGTGCCAGCAGCCAAGTTACAGGGCTCACTGAAGCTTTCTTT
clone_size: -
j_call: TRBJ1-1
d_call: -
v_call: TRBV14

cdr3_aa: CASSLFNRGEQYF
cdr3_nt: TGTGCCAGCAGTTTATTCAACAGGGGCGAGCAGTACTTC
clone_size: -
j_call: TRBJ2-7
d_call: TRBD1
v_call: TRBV27

cdr3_aa: CASSPGLAGIQYF
cdr3_nt: TGTGCCAGCAGCCCGGGACTAGCGGGAATCCAGTACTTC
clone_size: -
j_call: TRBJ2-7
d_call: TRBD2
v_call: TRBV5-6

cdr3_aa: CASSTLAPQLAGGQETQYF
cdr3_nt: TGTGCCAGCAGCACACTGGCCCCCCAACTAGCGGGGGGTCAAGAGACCCAGTACTTC
clone_size: -
j_call: TRBJ2-5
d_call: TRBD2
v_call: TRBV28

cdr3_aa: CASSLQGNTEAFF
cdr3_nt: TGTGCCAGCAGTTTACAAGGCAACACTGAAGCTTTCTTT
clone_size: -
j_call: TRBJ1-1
d_call: -
v_call: TRBV28

cdr3_aa: CASSSPSRAGGPSGEQFF
cdr3_nt: TGTGCCAGCAGCTCCCCCTCTCGAGCGGGAGGCCCCTCGGGGGAGCAGTTCTTC
clone_size: -
j_call: TRBJ2-1
d_call: TRBD2
v_call: TRBV11-2

cdr3_aa: CASSPGQGQEYSNQPQHF
cdr3_nt: TGCGCCAGCAGTCCAGGCCAGGGTCAAGAGTATAGCAATCAGCCCCAGCATTTT
clone_size: -
j_call: TRBJ1-5
d_call: -
v_call: TRBV23-1

cdr3_aa: CASSLGLAGGGSYNEQFF
cdr3_nt: TGTGCCAGCAGTTTGGGACTAGCGGGGGGAGGCTCCTACAATGAGCAGTTCTTC
clone_size: once
j_call: TRBJ2-1
d_call: TRBD2
v_call: TRBV27

cdr3_aa: CASGVASYNEQFF
cdr3_nt: TGTGCCAGCGGGGTAGCCTCCTACAATGAGCAGTTCTTC
clone_size: once
j_call: TRBJ2-1
d_call: -
v_call: TRBV2

cdr3_aa: CASSETAGGHEQYF
cdr3_nt: TGCGCCAGCAGTGAGACTGCCGGCGGCCACGAGCAGTACTTC
clone_size: -
j_call: TRBJ2-7
d_call: -
v_call: TRBV10-1

cdr3_aa: CASSLSGVNTEAFF
cdr3_nt: TGTGCCAGCAGTCTTTCCGGGGTCAACACTGAAGCTTTCTTT
clone_size: once
j_call: TRBJ1-1
d_call: -
v_call: TRBV28

cdr3_aa: CSVEDPGSADWTDTQYF
cdr3_nt: TGCAGCGTTGAAGACCCCGGGAGTGCCGATTGGACAGATACGCAGTATTTT
clone_size: -
j_call: TRBJ2-3
d_call: -
v_call: TRBV29-1

cdr3_aa: CASSLIRGRGETQYF
cdr3_nt: TGTGCCAGCAGTTTAATCCGGGGAAGGGGAGAGACCCAGTACTTC
clone_size: -
j_call: TRBJ2-5
d_call: -
v_call: TRBV28

cdr3_aa: CASSLAPSSYEQYF
cdr3_nt: TGTGCCAGCAGCTTGGCCCCGTCCTCCTACGAGCAGTACTTC
clone_size: -
j_call: TRBJ2-7
d_call: -
v_call: TRBV5-6

cdr3_aa: CASSLSLNQPQHF
cdr3_nt: TGTGCCAGCAGTTTATCTCTCAATCAGCCCCAGCATTTT
clone_size: -
j_call: TRBJ1-5
d_call: -
v_call: TRBV27

cdr3_aa: CASSISGGRSYNEQFF
cdr3_nt: TGTGCCAGTAGTATCTCAGGGGGCAGGTCCTACAATGAGCAGTTCTTC
clone_size: -
j_call: TRBJ2-1
d_call: TRBD1
v_call: TRBV19

cdr3_aa: CASSISPLSGKGHEQFF
cdr3_nt: TGTGCCAGTAGTATCTCTCCACTTAGCGGGAAGGGGCATGAGCAGTTCTTC
clone_size: -
j_call: TRBJ2-1
d_call: TRBD2
v_call: TRBV19

cdr3_aa: CASSEGQVAWWGYTF
cdr3_nt: TGTGCCAGCAGTGAAGGGCAGGTAGCCTGGTGGGGCTACACCTTC
clone_size: -
j_call: TRBJ1-2
d_call: -
v_call: TRBV6-1